Each of the 26 T cell receptor beta chains below was sequenced from the same sample in a study of human T cells and chemical hapten exposure. TCRdb itself ran the RACE reads through MiXCR, one entry per CDR3 protein. The table shows about 50,000 distinct CDR3 sequences, with 4.3% occurring only once. Indicated time point: healthy volunteer bleed at 2 weeks. Unfractionated whole blood was the source of the extracted total RNA. Sequenced material: whole blood. All receptors come from a female donor in good health. Some clones in this sample may be carry-over from other donors' samples.

There are many counts of this clonotype. CDR3 residues: CSVGMTPTDTQYF. As DNA, the CDR3 is TGCAGCGTTGGAATGACCCCCACAGATACGCAGTATTTT. This chain uses TRBV29-1 with TRBJ2-3; no firm D call. The CDR3 has 13 amino acids. Between the trimmed V and J ends, which lost 4 bases and 2 bases, there was a span of 10 bases. Per the germline V gene, CDR1 is SQVTM and CDR2 is ANQGSEA.

By sample share, this clonotype is medium-sized. The chain combines TRBV29-1 with TRBJ1-2; the D gene is possibly TRBD1 (6 bases). The V gene lost 3 bases and the J gene lost 0 bases, with 14 bases spanning the gap. The CDR3 has 15 residues. Per germline, CDR1 SQVTM and CDR2 ANQGSEA. The DNA for the CDR3 is TGCAGCGTTGAGGGGGGCAGCCGGGCTAACTATGGCTACACCTTC. Translating gives CSVEGGSRANYGYTF.

This clonotype was counted at least ten times. The V gene is TRBV4-3, the J gene TRBJ2-1; tentatively, D is TRBD2 (6 bases). CDR3 length: 17 amino acids. Trimming pared 0 bases from V and 0 bases from J, leaving 12 bases between. Per the germline V gene, CDR1 is LGHNA and CDR2 is YSLEER. In nucleotides, the CDR3 is TGCGCCAGCAGCCAAGAAGTCGCGGGAAGCTCCTACAATGAGCAGTTCTTC. Translation: CASSQEVAGSSYNEQFF.

This clonotype was recorded many times. The chain couples TRBV5-8 to TRBJ2-7, with 8 bases lining up with TRBD1. The CDR3 runs to 15 residues. Trimming cost V 1 base and J 0 bases; bases outside gene matches: 3. CDR1 is SGHTS and CDR2 is YDEGEE in the germline V gene. In DNA, the CDR3 is TGTGCCAGCAGCTTGAGAGGACAGGGCTCCTACGAGCAGTACTTC. Protein sequence: CASSLRGQGSYEQYF. Full variable domain (rest looked up from reference TRBV5-8 and TRBJ2-7): EAGVTQSPTHLIKTRGQQATLRCSPISGHTSVYWYQQALGLGLQFLLWYDEGEERNRGNFPPRFSGRQFPNYSSELNVNALELEDSALYLCASSLRGQGSYEQYFGPGTRLTVT.

This clonotype was seen many times. CDR3 loop: CASSLTRDSAGELFF. CDR3 nucleotides: TGTGCCAGCAGCTTGACGAGGGATTCGGCCGGGGAGCTGTTTTTT. The V call is TRBV7-9, the J call TRBJ2-2, with D perhaps matching TRBD2 (5 bases). From germline, CDR1 is SEHNR and CDR2 FQNEAQ (reference sequence). The ends were cut back, 3 bases at V and 6 bases at J, with 14 bases in the middle. The CDR3 is 15 amino acids.

This clonotype has ten or more counts. V gene TRBV4-3 combines with J gene TRBJ2-7; D is unclear. The ends were cut back, 0 bases at V and 7 bases at J, with 10 bases in the middle. The length of the CDR3 is 13 residues. Looked up from germline, CDR1 is LGHNA and CDR2 is YSLEER. DNA of the CDR3: TGCGCCAGCAGCCAAGACAGGCCAGGAGAGCAGTACTTC. Its protein is CASSQDRPGEQYF.

This clonotype has ten or more counts. The chain employs TRBV19 and TRBJ1-3; possible D gene TRBD1, 5 bases. V lost 7 bases to trimming and J lost 0 bases, with 13 bases between them. The CDR3 has 15 residues. Germline-derived CDR1 and CDR2 are LNHDA and SQIVND (reference sequence). This chain's CDR3 is CASTNFDSSGNTIYF. The CDR3 bases are TGTGCCAGTACCAACTTTGACAGCTCTGGAAACACCATATATTTT.

The chain carries TRBV6-2 or TRBV6-3 and TRBJ1-2, with TRBD1 matching over 10 bases. Germline V gene data show CDR1 as MNHEY and CDR2 as SVGEGT. After removal of 2 bases from V and 6 bases from J, the junction contained 0 bases not matched to a gene. This CDR3 region has 13 residues. The CDR3 sequence is CASSYGQGDGYTF. The DNA for the CDR3 is TGTGCCAGCAGTTACGGACAGGGGGATGGCTACACCTTC.

In its sample, this clonotype was seen a few times. This chain links TRBV9 with TRBJ1-1; 8 bases align to TRBD1. Looked up from germline, CDR1 is SGDLS and CDR2 is YYNGEE. There are 17 residues in the CDR3. After removal of 0 bases from V and 6 bases from J, the junction contained 13 bases not matched to a gene. CDR3 region: CASSVGSLTGEDPEAFF. Here the CDR3 DNA reads TGTGCCAGCAGCGTAGGGTCCCTGACAGGGGAGGACCCTGAAGCTTTCTTT. Drawing the rest from reference TRBV9 and TRBJ1-1, the complete variable domain is DSGVTQTPKHLITATGQRVTLRCSPRSGDLSVYWYQQSLDQGLQFLIQYYNGEERAKGNILERFSAQQFPDLHSELNLSSLELGDSALYFCASSVGSLTGEDPEAFFGQGTRLTVV.

This clonotype was detected many times. The chain links TRBV6-5 to TRBJ2-5; TRBD2 matches at 7 bases. This CDR3 has 13 amino acids. CDR1 is MNHEY, CDR2 SVGAGI, per germline. The ends lost 7 bases at V and 1 base at J; junction bases unmatched: 3. The CDR3 DNA sequence: TGTGCCAGCATAGGGACTACCCAAGAGACCCAGTACTTC. Translated: CASIGTTQETQYF.

This clonotype was counted many times. The chain uses TRBV6-2 or TRBV6-3 and TRBJ1-2, with TRBD1 as a possible D gene (5 bases). Trimming stripped 3 bases from V and 6 bases from J, with 11 bases between. The germline V gene has CDR1 MNHEY and CDR2 SVGEGT. This CDR3 contains 13 residues. CDR3 amino acids: CASSYDTGDGYTF. The CDR3 region has the DNA TGTGCCAGCAGTTATGACACAGGCGATGGCTACACCTTC.

This sequence joins TRBV6-1 and TRBJ2-2, with D perhaps matching TRBD1 or TRBD2 (7 bases each). V was clipped by 5 bases and J by 4 bases, with 14 bases between them. Germline values: CDR1 MNHNS, CDR2 SASEGT. The CDR3 totals 15 residues. CDR3 DNA sequence: TGTGCCAGCAGTCACCAGGGGGAGGGCACCGGGGAGCTGTTTTTT. Its protein product is CASSHQGEGTGELFF.

Many counts were recorded for this clonotype. V and J are TRBV12-3 or TRBV12-4 and TRBJ1-3; the D is unclear. V lost 2 bases and J 4 bases, leaving 3 bases between the germline ends. There are 12 residues in the CDR3. The CDR3 DNA reads as TGTGCCAGCAGTTTAAGGGGAAACACCATATATTTT. This sequence encodes CASSLRGNTIYF.

This clonotype occurred many times. V gene TRBV29-1 combines with J gene TRBJ2-1; D possibly matches TRBD1 or TRBD2 (5 bases each). V was shortened by 5 bases and J by 3 bases, with 17 bases between the two germline ends. This CDR3 spans 15 amino acids. The germline CDR1 and CDR2 sequences are SQVTM and ANQGSEA. The CDR3 loop is CSVRGTPISYNEQFF. The CDR3 coding sequence is TGCAGCGTTCGTGGGACCCCGATAAGCTACAATGAGCAGTTCTTC.

This clonotype was counted many times. The V call is TRBV29-1, the J call TRBJ2-3, with 7 bases that match TRBD1. Germline CDR1 is SQVTM and CDR2 is ANQGSEA. This CDR3 is built from 17 residues. The V segment lost 4 bases and the J segment 0 bases; nucleotides outside the gene matches: 13. The CDR3 nucleotides are TGCAGCGTTGTTGGATTTCCGGACAGGCCTAGCACAGATACGCAGTATTTT. It translates to CSVVGFPDRPSTDTQYF.

This clonotype was picked up a small number of times. The rearrangement links TRBV11-1 to TRBJ2-7; TRBD2 aligns across 12 bases. J was trimmed by 2 bases and V by 2 bases; bases with no gene match: 1. Germline V gene data show CDR1 as SGHAT and CDR2 as FQDESV (reference sequence). The CDR3 covers 15 residues. CDR3 sequence reads: CASSLTSGGPYEQYF. For the CDR3, the DNA is TGTGCCAGCAGCTTAACTAGCGGGGGGCCCTACGAGCAGTACTTC. The full variable domain, completed using reference TRBV11-1 and TRBJ2-7, is EAEVAQSPRYKITEKSQAVAFWCDPISGHATLYWYRQILGQGPELLVQFQDESVVDDSQLPKDRFSAERLKGVDSTLKIQPAELGDSAMYLCASSLTSGGPYEQYFGPGTRLTVT.

This clonotype was counted at least ten times. V usage is TRBV10-3 and J usage is TRBJ1-4; D gene ambiguous. The CDR3 is made up of 16 amino acids. Germline V gives CDR1 ENHRY, CDR2 SYGVKD. V dropped 2 bases and J dropped 5 bases, with 15 bases sitting between them. The CDR3: CAISERQEQRNEKLFF. CDR3 DNA sequence: TGTGCCATCAGTGAGCGGCAGGAACAGAGGAATGAAAAACTGTTTTTT.

This clonotype was recorded at least ten times. This chain uses TRBV29-1 with TRBJ1-1; TRBD1 is a possible D gene (6 bases). The V gene's germline CDR1 is SQVTM and CDR2 ANQGSEA. Trimming removed 1 base from V and 1 base from J, with 7 bases in between. This CDR3 has 13 residues. CDR3 protein: CSVEGTANTEAFF. The CDR3, as DNA: TGCAGCGTTGAAGGGACAGCGAACACTGAAGCTTTCTTT.

This clonotype occurred many times. V usage is TRBV10-3 and J usage is TRBJ1-2, with D possibly TRBD1 on 6 matching bases. Per germline, CDR1 ENHRY and CDR2 SYGVKD. This CDR3 spans 14 amino acids. Deletions cut 5 bases from V and 4 bases from J, with 14 bases between. The CDR3 protein is CAISPEGQTYGYTF. The CDR3 DNA sequence: TGTGCCATCAGTCCCGAAGGACAGACCTATGGCTACACCTTC.

This clonotype was detected many times. The chain has TRBV18 and TRBJ2-7, with D unresolved. Germline V gene sequence: CDR1 KGHSH, CDR2 LQKENI. V lost 0 bases and J 4 bases, leaving 16 bases between the germline ends. CDR3 length: 16 amino acids. CDR3 sequence: CASSPPSRRDTYEQYF. The CDR3 DNA reads as TGTGCCAGCTCACCACCGAGCCGAAGGGATACTTACGAGCAGTACTTC. The full variable domain, completed using reference TRBV18 and TRBJ2-7, is NAGVMQNPRHLVRRRGQEARLRCSPMKGHSHVYWYRQLPEEGLKFMVYLQKENIIDESGMPKERFSAEFPKEGPSILRIQQVVRGDSAAYFCASSPPSRRDTYEQYFGPGTRLTVT.

This clonotype was seen repeatedly, ten times or more. The chain joins TRBV20-1 to TRBJ1-6; 9 positions agree with TRBD1. Trimming cost V 6 bases and J 0 bases; bases outside gene matches: 6. There are 16 residues in the CDR3. The germline V gene encodes CDR1 DFQATT and CDR2 SNEGSKA (reference sequence). The CDR3, as DNA: TGCAGTGCAGGGACAGGGCACAGCTCCTATAATTCACCCCTCCACTTT. Amino acids: CSAGTGHSSYNSPLHF.

Many counts were recorded for this clonotype. The rearrangement uses TRBV11-2 and TRBJ1-5; D is unresolved. V lost 1 base and J 2 bases, leaving 12 bases between the germline ends. CDR3 length: 16 residues. In germline, CDR1 is SGHAT, CDR2 FQNNGV. Here the CDR3 DNA reads TGTGCCAGCAGCTTAGCGGGAGACCGGGGCAATCAGCCCCAGCATTTT. Its protein product is CASSLAGDRGNQPQHF.

This clonotype was observed at least ten times. This chain joins TRBV25-1 and TRBJ2-2; D possibly corresponds to TRBD1 (6 bases). Looked up from germline, CDR1 is MGHDK and CDR2 is SYGVNS. The CDR3 length is 17 residues. Trimming cost V 0 bases and J 5 bases, with 16 bases left between them. The CDR3 nucleotides read TGTGCCAGCAGTGAATACTCACAGGGCCTCGGGACCGGGGAGCTGTTTTTT. Encoded protein: CASSEYSQGLGTGELFF.

The table lists this clonotype with many counts. This chain links TRBV3-1 with TRBJ2-1; D is undetermined. CDR3 size: 11 residues. CDR1 and CDR2 (germline): LGHDT, YNNKEL (reference sequence). Between the trimmed V and J ends, which lost 6 bases and 5 bases, there was a span of 5 bases. CDR3 protein: CASRLHNEQFF. CDR3 nucleotide sequence: TGTGCCAGCAGACTTCACAATGAGCAGTTCTTC.

This clonotype was observed at least ten times. The chain is built from TRBV7-9 and TRBJ2-6; D might be TRBD1 or TRBD2, each matching 5 bases. The CDR3 has 17 amino acids. Germline-derived CDR1 and CDR2 are SEHNR and FQNEAQ (reference sequence). V was clipped by 1 base and J by 1 base, with 11 bases between them. The CDR3 coding sequence is TGTGCCAGCAGCTTAGAAGGTTGGGGGTCTGGGGCCAACGTCCTGACTTTC. Its protein is CASSLEGWGSGANVLTF.

This clonotype was detected many times. V usage is TRBV11-1 and J usage is TRBJ1-1; D is unresolved. The germline gives CDR1 SGHAT, CDR2 FQDESV (reference sequence). Trimming removed 1 base from V and 0 bases from J, with 9 bases in between. The CDR3 runs 15 residues. CDR3: CASSLGPSMNTEAFF. The CDR3 DNA is TGTGCCAGCAGCTTAGGTCCTAGCATGAACACTGAAGCTTTCTTT.